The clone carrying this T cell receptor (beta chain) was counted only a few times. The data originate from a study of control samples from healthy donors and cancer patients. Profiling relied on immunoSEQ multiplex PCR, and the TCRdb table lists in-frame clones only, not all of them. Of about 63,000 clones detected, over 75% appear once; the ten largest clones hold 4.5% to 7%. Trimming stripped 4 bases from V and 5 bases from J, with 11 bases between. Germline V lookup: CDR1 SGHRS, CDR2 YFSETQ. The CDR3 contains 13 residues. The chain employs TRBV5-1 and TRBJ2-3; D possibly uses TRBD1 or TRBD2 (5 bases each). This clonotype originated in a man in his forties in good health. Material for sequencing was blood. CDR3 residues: CASSRGVGDTQYF. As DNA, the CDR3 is TGCGCCAGCAGCAGAGGGGTGGGAGATACGCAGTATTTT.